This TCR beta chain was captured by sequencing in a study of T cells after yellow fever vaccination. Findings and caveats of the study: The CD4 compartment and the CD8 compartment contained a small share of clonotypes in common. By day 5 rather than day 15, the secondary response had peaked, though it was weaker.

By 5'RACE template switching, TCR cDNA was produced, with a universal primer site and UMIs added in the process. In TCRdb, the 5' RACE reads were re-called with MiXCR into one record per CDR3 protein. The repertoire holds approximately 160,000 distinct CDR3 sequences, with around 9.3% as singletons. The sample holds a few counts of this clonotype. The antigen remains unidentified. V shed 7 bases and J shed 4 bases, with 19 bases lying between them. The V gene's germline CDR1 is SQVTM and CDR2 ANQGSEA. The CDR3 extends over 14 amino acids. The sequence derives from a man between 18 and 35 years old who received the YFV17D yellow fever vaccine. This specimen was CD8+ T cells sorted from PBMCs, taken 45 days after the yellow fever booster vaccination. The rearrangement uses TRBV29-1 and TRBJ1-2, with D unresolved. DNA for the CDR3: TGCAGCGGGTGGCCCGTACGGGGTGGCTATGGCTACACCTTC. This gives the protein CSGWPVRGGYGYTF. Drawing the rest from reference TRBV29-1 and TRBJ1-2, the complete variable domain is SAVISQKPSRDICQRGTSLTIQCQVDSQVTMMFWYRQQPGQSLTLIATANQGSEATYESGFVIDKFPISRPNLTFSTLTVSNMSPEDSSIYLCSGWPVRGGYGYTFGSGTRLTVV.